This entry lists 17 T cell receptor beta chains sequenced from one sample in a study of blood T cell repertoires in COVID-19. Profiled with immunoSEQ multiplex PCR; TCRdb holds only in-frame clones, not every one. In the table there are about 270,000 clones, 80% to 90% of which are singletons. Sequenced input: PBMCs or T cells enriched from blood (not recorded which). Source of these receptors: a woman between 18 and 29 years old who had recovered from COVID-19.

The chain uses TRBV25-1 and TRBJ1-2; 7 positions match TRBD1. Germline CDR1 reads MGHDK; CDR2 reads SYGVNS. With V trimmed by 4 bases and J by 4 bases, 9 bases remained unmatched. This CDR3 is 15 amino acids long. DNA for the CDR3: TGTGCCAGCAGTGCAGCCCAAGGGGGCGGCTATGGCTACACCTTC. Encoded protein: CASSAAQGGGYGYTF.

This clone occurred once. The chain employs TRBV3-1 (or the pseudogene TRBV3-2) and TRBJ2-2; D is unresolved. The V end lost 4 bases, the J end lost 8 bases, and 8 bases lay between the germline ends. This CDR3 comprises 12 residues. Germline CDR1 LGHDT, CDR2 YNNKEL (reference sequence). The CDR3 region has the DNA TGTGCCAGCAGCCCTACCCGGGGGGAGCTGTTTTTT. It yields the protein CASSPTRGELFF.

The chain couples TRBV27 to TRBJ2-7; weak D call: TRBD1 (5 bases). This CDR3 is 18 amino acids long. The V gene's germline CDR1 is MNHEY and CDR2 SMNVEV (reference sequence). The V gene lost 6 bases and the J gene lost 5 bases, with 29 bases spanning the gap. The CDR3 here is CASRQPLDSRDPWDEQYF. The CDR3 bases are TGTGCCAGCAGGCAACCTCTTGACAGTCGCGATCCTTGGGACGAGCAGTACTTC.

The rearrangement links TRBV5-4 to TRBJ2-5; 7 bases are shared with TRBD2. The CDR3 is made up of 13 amino acids. Germline V gene data show CDR1 as SGHNT and CDR2 as YYREEE (reference sequence). V lost 5 bases, J lost 4 bases, and 5 bases stayed unmatched. This chain's CDR3 is CASSRTSGETQYF. CDR3 bases: TGTGCCAGCAGTCGGACTAGTGGAGAGACCCAGTACTTC.

The rearrangement joins TRBV29-1 to TRBJ1-1; no clear D. Per the germline V gene, CDR1 is SQVTM and CDR2 is ANQGSEA. This CDR3 has 13 amino acids. The V end lost 6 bases, the J end lost 1 base, and 12 bases lay between the germline ends. The CDR3 loop reads CSVFVGPNTEAFF. The CDR3 DNA is TGCAGCGTCTTTGTGGGCCCGAACACTGAAGCTTTCTTT.

The chain combines TRBV7-8 with TRBJ1-4, with D possibly being TRBD1 (5 bases). CDR3 size: 16 residues. The V end was cut by 2 bases, the J end by 4 bases, with 14 bases between. The V gene's germline CDR1 is SGHVS and CDR2 FQNEAQ. CDR3 in amino acids: CASSLISAGINEKLFF. The CDR3 coding sequence is TGTGCCAGCAGCTTAATTTCAGCAGGGATTAATGAAAAACTGTTTTTT.

This clone was counted between two and nine times. The rearrangement links TRBV6-4 to TRBJ2-7, with TRBD2 as a possible D gene (6 bases). This CDR3 is built from 15 residues. Germline CDR1 reads MRHNA; CDR2 reads SNTAGT. V shed 6 bases and J shed 13 bases, with 28 bases lying between them. The DNA of the CDR3 is TGTGCCAGCAGCGTACGACAGAGGACTACGAGCACGTTCTACTTC. It yields the protein CASSVRQRTTSTFYF.

The V gene is TRBV4-2, the J gene TRBJ1-4; 7 bases align to TRBD1. This CDR3 has 17 amino acids. With V trimmed by 3 bases and J by 9 bases, 16 bases remained unmatched. Looked up from germline, CDR1 is LGHNA and CDR2 is YNFKEQ. CDR3 amino acids: CASSQDVAGGLMKKLFF. The CDR3 DNA reads as TGTGCCAGCAGCCAGGATGTGGCAGGGGGGTTAATGAAAAAACTGTTTTTT.

The CDR3 bases are TGCGCCAGCAGCCCCCGACAGGGAATGAACACTGAAGCTTTCTTT. It is translated as CASSPRQGMNTEAFF. The chain is built from TRBV5-1 and TRBJ1-1, with TRBD1 matching 7 bases. Germline V gene lookup returns CDR1 SGHRS and CDR2 YFSETQ. The CDR3 has 15 amino acids. J gave up 0 bases and V 4 bases, and 6 bases lay outside the gene matches.

The chain recombines TRBV19 with TRBJ2-2, with D hard to call. The CDR3 runs 15 residues. Germline V gene data show CDR1 as LNHDA and CDR2 as SQIVND (reference sequence). V lost 3 bases, J lost 0 bases, and 8 bases lay in between. The chain's CDR3 is CASSIVSSNTGELFF. The CDR3 DNA follows: TGTGCCAGTAGTATTGTATCCTCGAACACCGGGGAGCTGTTTTTT.

The V gene is TRBV7-9, the J gene TRBJ1-6; TRBD1 agrees at 7 bases. V shed 5 bases and J 7 bases; nucleotides not matched to a gene: 8. The CDR3 runs 15 residues. The germline V gene has CDR1 SEHNR and CDR2 FQNEAQ (reference sequence). This CDR3 reads CASSQGGARNSPLHF. CDR3 DNA: TGTGCCAGCAGCCAAGGGGGCGCACGGAATTCACCCCTCCACTTT.

The V call is TRBV18, the J call TRBJ2-5, with TRBD1 matching over 7 bases. The CDR3 length is 14 residues. V shed 5 bases, J shed 4 bases, and the junction held 7 bases outside the gene matches. Germline assignment: CDR1 KGHSH and CDR2 LQKENI. The CDR3 loop is CASSTQGPVETQYF. The CDR3 nucleotides read TGTGCCAGCTCAACACAGGGGCCGGTAGAGACCCAGTACTTC.

This chain uses TRBV9 with TRBJ1-1; D might be TRBD1 (6 bases). The CDR3 is 14 amino acids. The germline V and J ends were trimmed by 4 bases and 12 bases, with 22 bases remaining between them. Germline lookup yields CDR1 SGDLS and CDR2 YYNGEE. CDR3 loop: CASSPPNVEGETFF. CDR3 sequence (DNA): TGTGCCAGCAGCCCCCCGAACGTTGAGGGGGAAACTTTCTTT.

The chain couples TRBV6-6 to TRBJ1-6; a weak D match, TRBD1 (6 bases). Germline V gene sequence: CDR1 MNHNY, CDR2 SVGAGI (reference sequence). V was clipped by 0 bases and J by 8 bases, with 14 bases between them. There are 16 residues in the CDR3. The CDR3 sequence is CASSYSGGAGDSPLHF. CDR3 bases: TGTGCCAGCAGTTACTCGGGGGGGGCCGGGGATTCACCCCTCCACTTT.

The chain has TRBV5-1 and TRBJ1-6; D gene uncertain. Trimming took off 0 bases at V and 6 bases at J, with 10 bases between the two ends. Germline values: CDR1 SGHRS, CDR2 YFSETQ. The CDR3 is made up of 15 amino acids. The CDR3 is CASSLESRINSPLHF. DNA of the CDR3: TGCGCCAGCAGCTTGGAATCCAGGATTAATTCACCCCTCCACTTT.

The rearrangement links TRBV6-1 to TRBJ1-5, with D possibly matching TRBD1 (5 bases). CDR3 length: 15 amino acids. V lost 1 base and J 7 bases, leaving 14 bases between the germline ends. The germline CDR1 and CDR2 sequences are MNHNS and SASEGT. This CDR3 reads CASSEEGSAEQPQHF. The CDR3 bases are TGTGCCAGCAGTGAAGAGGGGTCAGCAGAACAGCCCCAGCATTTT.

The chain joins TRBV5-4 to TRBJ1-1; D may be TRBD1 (6 bases). Germline V gene data show CDR1 as SGHNT and CDR2 as YYREEE (reference sequence). The ends were cut back, 0 bases at V and 1 base at J, with 10 bases in the middle. The CDR3 contains 15 residues. The CDR3 region has the DNA TGTGCCAGCAGCTTGGAAGCGGGGGCGAACACTGAAGCTTTCTTT. Translation gives CASSLEAGANTEAFF.